This TCR beta chain was documented in a study of cytomegalovirus exposure and HLA in healthy donors. The primer mix had 60 Vbeta and 13 Jbeta primers. The assay was immunoSEQ multiplex PCR, and TCRdb's table has in-frame clones only and misses some. The sample holds 150,000 or so clones, more than 70% seen once. The V segment lost 1 base and the J segment 5 bases; nucleotides outside the gene matches: 13. Germline CDR1 SEHNR, CDR2 FQNEAQ (reference sequence). This CDR3 is 18 amino acids long. The sequence derives from a middle-aged man in good health and CMV-seronegative. The chain employs TRBV7-9 and TRBJ2-1; the match to TRBD2 covers 8 bases. Material: PBMCs. The CDR3 nucleotides are TGTGCCAGCAGCTTAGGACGGTCCGCGGGAGGAATCCACAATGAGCAGTTCTTC. It specifies CASSLGRSAGGIHNEQFF.